In its sample, the clone carrying this T cell receptor beta chain was seen a few times. The sample belongs to a study of blood T cells in healthy people across ages. The authors ran a second PCR of about 7 to 12 cycles using a sample-barcoded 5' primer and a J-beta primer mix. From the 5' RACE reads, TCRdb called clonotypes with MiXCR, one entry per CDR3 protein. The data show roughly 1,100,000 distinct CDR3 sequences, with under 30% seen just once and about 0.72% held by the top ten. Germline CDR1 reads SGDLS; CDR2 reads YYNGEE. The length of the CDR3 is 14 residues. V was trimmed by 0 bases and J by 3 bases, leaving 7 bases between them. These data are also associated with another study on T cells of mothers and their children. This second report adds: Each child gave a few million TCR beta CDR3 reads (each mother, over 8.5 million). Thymic selection molds TCR recombination output in a comparable way in related and unrelated pairs.

V and J are TRBV9 and TRBJ2-1; tentatively, D is TRBD2 (6 bases). The source material was blood. This clonotype was obtained from a girl aged 2-10 years in good health. In nucleotides, the CDR3 is TGTGCCAGCAGCGTAGAAGCGGGCTACAATGAGCAGTTCTTC. Protein product: CASSVEAGYNEQFF.